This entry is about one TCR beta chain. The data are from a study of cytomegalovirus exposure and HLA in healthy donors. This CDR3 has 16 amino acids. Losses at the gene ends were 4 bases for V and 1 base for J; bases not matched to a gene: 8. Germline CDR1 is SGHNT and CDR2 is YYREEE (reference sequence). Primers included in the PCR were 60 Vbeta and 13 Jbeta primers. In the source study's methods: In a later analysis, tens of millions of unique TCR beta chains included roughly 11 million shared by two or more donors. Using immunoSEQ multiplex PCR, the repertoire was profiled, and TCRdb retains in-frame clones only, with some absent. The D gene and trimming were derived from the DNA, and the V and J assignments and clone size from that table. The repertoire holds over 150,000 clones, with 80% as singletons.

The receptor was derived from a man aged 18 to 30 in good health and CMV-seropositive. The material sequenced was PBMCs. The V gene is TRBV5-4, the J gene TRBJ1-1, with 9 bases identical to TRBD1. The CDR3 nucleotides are TGTGCCAGCAGCCGGGACAGGGATATTGGGAACACTGAAGCTTTCTTT. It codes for CASSRDRDIGNTEAFF.